Below are 8 T cell receptor beta chains sequenced from a single sample in a study of blood T cell repertoires in COVID-19. The table came from immunoSEQ multiplex PCR; TCRdb's copy has only in-frame clones and leaves some out. The profile covers approximately 380,000 clones, with approximately 91% appearing a single time and just over 0.85% taken by the ten largest. Sample: PBMCs or T cells enriched from blood (not recorded which). These receptors came from a woman aged 40 to 55 who had been exposed to COVID-19.

The chain employs TRBV19 and TRBJ1-4, with D possibly being TRBD1 (5 bases). Trimming took off 3 bases at V and 8 bases at J, with 13 bases between the two ends. Germline CDR1 reads LNHDA; CDR2 reads SQIVND (reference sequence). The CDR3 has 14 residues. CDR3 nucleotides: TGTGCCAGTAGTATGTGGGGGGAGAACGAAAAACTGTTTTTT. Translated, it gives CASSMWGENEKLFF.

V gene TRBV11-3 combines with J gene TRBJ2-1; 7 nucleotides line up with TRBD1. There are 15 residues in the CDR3. Germline CDR1 and CDR2: SGHNT and YENEEA. The junction had 4 bases not matched to a gene; V was cut back by 5 bases and J by 0 bases. Here the CDR3 reads CASSTRDSSYNEQFF. The CDR3 DNA follows: TGTGCCAGCAGCACCCGGGACAGCTCCTACAATGAGCAGTTCTTC.

This chain links TRBV10-1 with TRBJ2-1; 10 positions agree with TRBD2. Germline V lookup: CDR1 WNHNN, CDR2 SYGVQD (reference sequence). Germline trimming cut 3 bases from V and 6 bases from J; bases unmatched to any gene: 5. This CDR3 has 15 amino acids. In nucleotides, the CDR3 is TGCGCCAGCAGTGACCCACTAGCGGGGCCCAATGAGCAGTTCTTC. This gives the protein CASSDPLAGPNEQFF.

Points on this clone: This CDR3 is also generated by other DNA sequences in the sample. The chain employs TRBV5-5 and TRBJ2-6; 8 bases map to TRBD1. Losses at the gene ends were 0 bases for V and 1 base for J; bases not matched to a gene: 6. Germline values: CDR1 SGHKS, CDR2 YYEKEE (reference sequence). This CDR3 contains 18 residues. For the CDR3, the DNA is TGTGCCAGCAGCTTGGTAGGACAGGGAGGATCTGGGGCCAACGTCCTGACTTTC. This translates into CASSLVGQGGSGANVLTF. The full variable domain, rest sourced from reference TRBV5-5 and TRBJ2-6, is DAGVTQSPTHLIKTRGQQVTLRCSPISGHKSVSWYQQVLGQGPQFIFQYYEKEERGRGNFPDRFSARQFPNYSSELNVNALLLGDSALYLCASSLVGQGGSGANVLTFGAGSRLTVL.

Only one count was recorded for this clone. The J gene is TRBJ1-3, the V gene TRBV7-2; D uncertain. V lost 6 bases and J 2 bases, leaving 17 bases between the germline ends. Germline-derived CDR1 and CDR2 are SGHTA and FQGNSA. The CDR3 is 16 residues long. The CDR3 region has the DNA TGTGCCAGCAGTTCCCAGCGTAGACGAACTGGAAACACCATATATTTT. This codes for CASSSQRRRTGNTIYF.

This rearrangement joins TRBV15 to TRBJ2-2; TRBD2 matches at 8 bases. This CDR3 has 17 amino acids. The V gene's germline CDR1 is LNHNV and CDR2 YYDKDF (reference sequence). The V segment lost 4 bases and the J segment 1 base; nucleotides outside the gene matches: 8. The CDR3 coding sequence is TGTGCCACCAGCAATAAAGCGGGGGCCGTGAACACCGGGGAGCTGTTTTTT. Protein product: CATSNKAGAVNTGELFF. Filled out from reference TRBV15 and TRBJ2-2, the complete variable domain reads DAMVIQNPRYQVTQFGKPVTLSCSQTLNHNVMYWYQQKSSQAPKLLFHYYDKDFNNEADTPDNFQSRRPNTSFCFLDIRSPGLGDTAMYLCATSNKAGAVNTGELFFGEGSRLTVL.

In its sample, this clone was seen once. This chain joins TRBV19 and TRBJ2-1; 9 bases are a match to TRBD1. CDR3 length equals 14 residues. Germline lookup yields CDR1 LNHDA and CDR2 SQIVND (reference sequence). V shed 8 bases, J shed 7 bases, and the junction held 9 bases outside the gene matches. The DNA for the CDR3 is TGTGCCAGTTCTGAGGGACAGGGACGAAATGAGCAGTTCTTC. Its protein is CASSEGQGRNEQFF.

This clone occurred once. The chain couples TRBV24-1 to TRBJ2-1; tentatively, D is TRBD2 (5 bases). The CDR3 is made up of 14 amino acids. The V gene lost 4 bases and the J gene lost 0 bases, with 6 bases spanning the gap. Germline V gene data show CDR1 as KGHDR and CDR2 as SFDVKD. The DNA for the CDR3 is TGTGCCACCAGTGAAGGGAGCTCCTACAATGAGCAGTTCTTC. It specifies CATSEGSSYNEQFF.